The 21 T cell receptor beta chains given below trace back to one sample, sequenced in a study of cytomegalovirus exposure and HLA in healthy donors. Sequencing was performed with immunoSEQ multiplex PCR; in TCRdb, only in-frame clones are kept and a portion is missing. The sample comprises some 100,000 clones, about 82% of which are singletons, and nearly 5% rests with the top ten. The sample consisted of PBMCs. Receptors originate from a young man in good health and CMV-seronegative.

As DNA, the CDR3 is TGTGCCAGCAGCGCCGGACAGGGGGCTAACTATGGCTACACCTTC. This encodes CASSAGQGANYGYTF. The chain has TRBV9 and TRBJ1-2; TRBD1 matches 10 bases. This CDR3 has 15 amino acids. The ends lost 3 bases at V and 0 bases at J; junction bases unmatched: 2. The germline V gene has CDR1 SGDLS and CDR2 YYNGEE.

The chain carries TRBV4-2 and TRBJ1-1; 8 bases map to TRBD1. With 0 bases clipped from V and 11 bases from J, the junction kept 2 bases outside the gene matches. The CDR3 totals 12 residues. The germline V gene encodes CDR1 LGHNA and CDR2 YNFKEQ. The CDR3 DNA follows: TGTGCCAGCAGCCAAGATCAGGGGGCGGCTTTCTTT. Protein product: CASSQDQGAAFF.

CDR3 protein: CASSYGRPGNYGYTF. The CDR3 DNA follows: TGTGCCAGCAGTTACGGGCGCCCAGGGAACTATGGCTACACCTTC. The chain carries TRBV6-5 and TRBJ1-2, with D perhaps TRBD1 (5 bases). Trimming pared 2 bases from V and 2 bases from J, leaving 12 bases between. CDR1 is MNHEY and CDR2 is SVGAGI in the germline V gene. The CDR3 totals 15 residues.

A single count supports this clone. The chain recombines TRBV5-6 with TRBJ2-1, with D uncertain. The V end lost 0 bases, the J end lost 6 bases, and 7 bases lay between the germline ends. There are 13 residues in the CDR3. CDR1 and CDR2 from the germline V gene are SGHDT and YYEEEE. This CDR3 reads CASSLGVPNEQFF. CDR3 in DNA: TGTGCCAGCAGCTTGGGAGTTCCCAATGAGCAGTTCTTC. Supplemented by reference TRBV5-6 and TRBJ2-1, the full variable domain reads DAGVTQSPTHLIKTRGQQVTLRCSPKSGHDTVSWYQQALGQGPQFIFQYYEEEERQRGNFPDRFSGHQFPNYSSELNVNALLLGDSALYLCASSLGVPNEQFFGPGTRLTVL.

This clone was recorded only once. The CDR3 region has the DNA TGTGCCAGCAGTGAAAATCGCGGGGCGGCTAATGAAAAACTGTTTTTT. This gives the protein CASSENRGAANEKLFF. This chain uses TRBV6-1 with TRBJ1-4; a weak D match, TRBD1 (5 bases). Trimming removed 2 bases from V and 3 bases from J, with 13 bases in between. From germline, CDR1 is MNHNS and CDR2 SASEGT. The CDR3 loop spans 16 amino acids.

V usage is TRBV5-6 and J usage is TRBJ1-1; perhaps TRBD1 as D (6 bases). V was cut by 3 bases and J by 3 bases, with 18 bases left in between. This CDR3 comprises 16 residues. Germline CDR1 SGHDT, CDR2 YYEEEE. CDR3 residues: CASSYRDTRWYTEAFF. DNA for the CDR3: TGTGCCAGCAGCTACCGGGACACTCGATGGTACACTGAAGCTTTCTTT.

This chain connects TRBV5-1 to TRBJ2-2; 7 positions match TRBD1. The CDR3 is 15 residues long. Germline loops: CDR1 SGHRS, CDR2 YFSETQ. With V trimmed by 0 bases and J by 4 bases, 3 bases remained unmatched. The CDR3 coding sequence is TGCGCCAGCAGCTTGGAGGGGGCCCGCACCGGGGAGCTGTTTTTT. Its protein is CASSLEGARTGELFF.

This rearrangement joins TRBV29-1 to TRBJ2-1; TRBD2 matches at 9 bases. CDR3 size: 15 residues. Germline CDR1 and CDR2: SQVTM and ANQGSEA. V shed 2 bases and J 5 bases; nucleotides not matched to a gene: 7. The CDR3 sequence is CSVESLAGRHNEQFF. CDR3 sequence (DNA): TGCAGCGTTGAATCGCTAGCGGGAAGACACAATGAGCAGTTCTTC.

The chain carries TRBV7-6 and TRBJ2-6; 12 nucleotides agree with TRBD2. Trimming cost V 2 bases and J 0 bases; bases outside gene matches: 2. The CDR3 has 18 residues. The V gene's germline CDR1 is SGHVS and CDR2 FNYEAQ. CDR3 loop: CASSLRLAGASGANVLTF. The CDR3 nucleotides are TGTGCCAGCAGCTTAAGACTAGCGGGAGCCTCTGGGGCCAACGTCCTGACTTTC.

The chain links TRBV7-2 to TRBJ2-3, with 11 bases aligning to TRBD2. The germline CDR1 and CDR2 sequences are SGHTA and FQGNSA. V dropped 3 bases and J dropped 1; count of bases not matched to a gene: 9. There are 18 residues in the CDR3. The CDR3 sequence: CASSFIGPGLAGTDTQYF. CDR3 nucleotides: TGTGCCAGCAGCTTCATAGGCCCGGGACTAGCGGGCACAGATACGCAGTATTTT.

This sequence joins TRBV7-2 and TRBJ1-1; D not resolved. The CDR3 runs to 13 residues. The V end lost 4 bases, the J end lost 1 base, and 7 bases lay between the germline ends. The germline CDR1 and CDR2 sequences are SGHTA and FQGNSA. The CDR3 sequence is CASSSSGNTEAFF. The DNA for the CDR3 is TGTGCCAGCAGCTCGTCAGGGAACACTGAAGCTTTCTTT.

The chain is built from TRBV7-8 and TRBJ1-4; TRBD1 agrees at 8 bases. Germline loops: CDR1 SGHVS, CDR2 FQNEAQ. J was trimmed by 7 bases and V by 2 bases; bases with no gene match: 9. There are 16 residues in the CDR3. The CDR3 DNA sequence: TGTGCCAGCAGCTTAAGGCAGGGGGCCTTCGGTGAAAAACTGTTTTTT. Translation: CASSLRQGAFGEKLFF.

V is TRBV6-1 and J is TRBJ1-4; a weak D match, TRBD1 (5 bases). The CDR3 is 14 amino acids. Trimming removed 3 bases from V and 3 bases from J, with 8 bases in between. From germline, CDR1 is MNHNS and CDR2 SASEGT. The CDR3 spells CASSDRVSNEKLFF. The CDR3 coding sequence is TGTGCCAGCAGTGACAGGGTGTCTAATGAAAAACTGTTTTTT.

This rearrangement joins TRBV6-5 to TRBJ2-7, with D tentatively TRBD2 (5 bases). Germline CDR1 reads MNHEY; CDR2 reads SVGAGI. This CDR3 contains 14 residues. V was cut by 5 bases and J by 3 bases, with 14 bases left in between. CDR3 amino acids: CASSAGLPYYEQYF. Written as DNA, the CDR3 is TGTGCCAGCAGTGCCGGACTTCCATACTACGAGCAGTACTTC.

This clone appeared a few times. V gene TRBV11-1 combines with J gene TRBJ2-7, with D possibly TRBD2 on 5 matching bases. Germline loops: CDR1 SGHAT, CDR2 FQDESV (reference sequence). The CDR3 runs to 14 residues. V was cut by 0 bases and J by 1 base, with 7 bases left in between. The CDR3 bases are TGTGCCAGCAGCTTAGCGGGCGGGTCCTACGAGCAGTACTTC. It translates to CASSLAGGSYEQYF. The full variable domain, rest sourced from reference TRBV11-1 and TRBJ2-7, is EAEVAQSPRYKITEKSQAVAFWCDPISGHATLYWYRQILGQGPELLVQFQDESVVDDSQLPKDRFSAERLKGVDSTLKIQPAELGDSAMYLCASSLAGGSYEQYFGPGTRLTVT.

The CDR3 coding sequence is TGTGCCAGCAGTTACTCTGGCGGGACCTGGGGGGAAAAACTGTTTTTT. Amino acid sequence: CASSYSGGTWGEKLFF. The chain joins TRBV6-5 to TRBJ1-4; maybe TRBD1 (5 bases). CDR3 length: 16 residues. V was clipped by 0 bases and J by 8 bases, with 16 bases between them. Germline V gene data show CDR1 as MNHEY and CDR2 as SVGAGI.

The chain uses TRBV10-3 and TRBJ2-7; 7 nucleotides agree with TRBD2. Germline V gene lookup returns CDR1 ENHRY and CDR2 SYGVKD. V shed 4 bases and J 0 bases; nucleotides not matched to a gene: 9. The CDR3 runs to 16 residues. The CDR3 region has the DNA TGTGCCATCAGTGGCTCCCTAGCGGCTAGCTCCTACGAGCAGTACTTC. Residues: CAISGSLAASSYEQYF.

CDR3 residues: CASSQEARGAEAFF. The CDR3 DNA sequence: TGTGCCAGCAGCCAAGAGGCCCGGGGTGCTGAAGCTTTCTTT. J is TRBJ1-1 and V is TRBV14, with D hard to call. Trimming shortened V by 0 bases and J by 6 bases, and 11 bases separated the two germline ends. Germline values: CDR1 SGHDN, CDR2 FVKESK. The CDR3 length is 14 residues.

The CDR3 sequence: CASSTDTDTQYF. CDR3 nucleotides: TGTGCCAGCAGTACAGACACAGATACGCAGTATTTT. The chain joins TRBV6-6 to TRBJ2-3; D uncertain. Trimming cost V 5 bases and J 2 bases, with 5 bases left between them. The CDR3 runs to 12 residues. The germline CDR1 and CDR2 sequences are MNHNY and SVGAGI (reference sequence).

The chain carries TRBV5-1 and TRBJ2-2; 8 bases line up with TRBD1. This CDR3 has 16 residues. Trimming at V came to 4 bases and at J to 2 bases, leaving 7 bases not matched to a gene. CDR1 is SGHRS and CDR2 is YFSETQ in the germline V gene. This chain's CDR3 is CASSALTGVNTGELFF. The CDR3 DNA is TGCGCCAGCAGCGCACTGACAGGGGTCAACACCGGGGAGCTGTTTTTT.

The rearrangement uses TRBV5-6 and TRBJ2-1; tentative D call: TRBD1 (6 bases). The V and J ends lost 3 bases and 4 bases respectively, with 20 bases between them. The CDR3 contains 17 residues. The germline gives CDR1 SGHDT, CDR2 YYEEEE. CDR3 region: CASSSGAPLGAYNEQFF. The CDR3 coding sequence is TGTGCCAGCAGCTCAGGGGCCCCACTTGGCGCTTACAATGAGCAGTTCTTC.